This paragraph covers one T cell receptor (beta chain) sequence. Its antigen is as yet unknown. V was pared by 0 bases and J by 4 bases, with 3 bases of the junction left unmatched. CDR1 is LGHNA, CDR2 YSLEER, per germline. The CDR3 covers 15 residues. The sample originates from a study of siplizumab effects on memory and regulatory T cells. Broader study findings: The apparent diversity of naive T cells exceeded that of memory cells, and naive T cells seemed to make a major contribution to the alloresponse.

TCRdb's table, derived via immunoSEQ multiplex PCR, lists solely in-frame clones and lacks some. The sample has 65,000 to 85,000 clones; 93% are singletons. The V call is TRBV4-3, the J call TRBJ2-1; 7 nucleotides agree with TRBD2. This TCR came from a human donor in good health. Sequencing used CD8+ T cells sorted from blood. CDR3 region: CASSQELAAYNEQFF. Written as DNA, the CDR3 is TGCGCCAGCAGCCAAGAGCTAGCGGCTTACAATGAGCAGTTCTTC.